The rows below give T cell receptor beta chains drawn from one sample of a study of PD-1 blockade in classical Hodgkin lymphoma. Assay used: immunoSEQ multiplex PCR; TCRdb lists only in-frame clones, some missing. The data contain some 22,000 clones, about 80% of them singletons. The sample consisted of peripheral blood mononuclear cells (PBMCs), taken before the fourth cycle of nivolumab. All receptors come from a human donor with classical Hodgkin lymphoma. CDR3s include the opening cysteine and the closing phenylalanine or tryptophan. Each record gives: D gene, clone size, V gene, J gene, CDR3 DNA, CDR3 protein. The D gene is left open where the match is weak. Clone size is given for some rows only: seen once, a few or many times, or a class if the clone is expanded.

.	.	TRBV20-1	TRBJ2-3	TGCAGTGTAGGGGAAAATACGCAGTATTTT	CSVGENTQYF
.	once	TRBV7-2	TRBJ2-7	TGTGCCAGCAGCTTAGTCATTAGCGGCTCCTACGAGCAGTACTTC	CASSLVISGSYEQYF
.	.	TRBV5-1	TRBJ2-7	TGCGCCAGCAGCCAGAACTCCCCCCCCGCCTACGAGCAGTACTTC	CASSQNSPPAYEQYF
.	.	TRBV25-1	TRBJ2-2	TGTGCCAGCAGTGAGGGTCCCGGGGAGCTGTTTTTT	CASSEGPGELFF
TRBD1	.	TRBV11-2	TRBJ2-7	TGTGCCAGCAGCCTCAATGGACAGGTATCCTACGAGCAGTACTTC	CASSLNGQVSYEQYF
TRBD1	.	TRBV5-4	TRBJ1-1	TGTGCCAGCAGCCCCGGCACAGGGGTGAACACTGAAGCTTTCTTT	CASSPGTGVNTEAFF
.	.	TRBV6-5	TRBJ1-5	TGTGCCAGCAGTTCAGGGGTCAATCAGCCCCAGCATTTT	CASSSGVNQPQHF
TRBD1	.	TRBV19	TRBJ1-5	TGTGCCAGCACGGGACAGGGGGCAAGCAATCAGCCCCAGCATTTT	CASTGQGASNQPQHF
.	.	TRBV6-5	TRBJ2-1	TGTGCCAGCAGTTACTCGGCGGGATGGGCCAATGAGCAGTTCTTC	CASSYSAGWANEQFF
.	.	TRBV20-1	TRBJ2-7	TGCAGTGCTAGAGAGTCTTACGAGCAGTACTTC	CSARESYEQYF
.	few	TRBV4-1	TRBJ2-3	TGCGCCAGCAGCCAAGATGGAGAATCCGGCCACCACACAGATACGCAGTATTTT	CASSQDGESGHHTDTQYF
TRBD2	.	TRBV14	TRBJ2-4	TGTGCCAGCAGCCAAGCCGGGCCGGGACTAGCGGGAAGCGAGAACATTCAGTACTTC	CASSQAGPGLAGSENIQYF
.	.	TRBV7-6	TRBJ2-1	TGTGCCAGCAGCTTAGTTGTGGGACCCAGCAACAATGAGCAGTTCTTC	CASSLVVGPSNNEQFF
.	.	TRBV7-8	TRBJ1-6	TGTGCCAGCAGCTTATTTTGGGGTGGGAATTCACCCCTCCACTTT	CASSLFWGGNSPLHF
.	.	TRBV10-1	TRBJ1-1	TGCGCCAGCAGTGATCGGGAGTCGCGAGAAGCTTTCTTT	CASSDRESREAFF
.	.	TRBV7-9	TRBJ2-3	TGTGCCAGCAGCTTAATACAGGGCACAGATACGCAGTATTTT	CASSLIQGTDTQYF
.	.	TRBV20-1	TRBJ2-1	TGCAGTGCGGTTAACTACAATGAGCAGTTCTTC	CSAVNYNEQFF
.	.	TRBV7-9	TRBJ2-7	TGTGCCAGCAGCCCCGGATGGGGACGGCAGGCCGAGCAGTACTTC	CASSPGWGRQAEQYF
.	once	TRBV11-2	TRBJ2-7	TGTGCCAGCAGCCCAAGCGGCGCTGGATCCTACGAGCAGTACTTC	CASSPSGAGSYEQYF
.	.	TRBV15	TRBJ1-6	TGTGCCACCAGTAGTAAACGGGTTTCACCCCTCCACTTT	CATSSKRVSPLHF
TRBD1	.	TRBV5-5	TRBJ2-7	TGTGCCAGCAGCTTGGACAGGGGACCTACGAAGCAGTACTTC	CASSLDRGPTKQYF
.	few	TRBV16	TRBJ1-2	TGTGCCAGCAGCCAAGACCCCAACTATGGCTACACCTTC	CASSQDPNYGYTF
TRBD1	few	TRBV2	TRBJ1-1	TGTGCCAGCACCAGGGACAGGGTTACCACTGAAGCTTTCTTT	CASTRDRVTTEAFF
TRBD1	once	TRBV5-4	TRBJ2-7	TGTGCCAGCAGCTCTAGGGGGGACAGGGGAACCTACGAGCAGTACTTC	CASSSRGDRGTYEQYF
.	few	TRBV6-6	TRBJ1-2	TGTGCCAGCAGTTACTCTAGGGGAGCTAACTATGGCTACACCTTC	CASSYSRGANYGYTF
.	.	TRBV6-1	TRBJ2-3	TGTGCCAGCAGTGAAGTAAGGGGGACGCAGTATTTT	CASSEVRGTQYF
.	.	TRBV7-8	TRBJ1-4	TGTGCCAGCAGCTTAGACGACAGAACAAATGAAAAACTGTTTTTT	CASSLDDRTNEKLFF
TRBD2	.	TRBV18	TRBJ2-7	TGTGCCAGCTCACCGGGACTAGCGGCAAACGAGCAGTACTTC	CASSPGLAANEQYF
TRBD1	.	TRBV19	TRBJ1-1	TGTGCCAGTAGTGCCGGTCGACAGGGCGACACTGAAGCTTTCTTT	CASSAGRQGDTEAFF
.	.	TRBV5-1	TRBJ2-3	TGCGCCAGCAGCGAAACTGGGGATACGCAGTATTTT	CASSETGDTQYF
.	few	TRBV11-2	TRBJ1-4	TGTGCCAGCAGCTTAGTCATTGGGGCAGCTGCAACTAATGAAAAACTGTTTTTT	CASSLVIGAAATNEKLFF
.	.	TRBV20-1	TRBJ2-1	TGCAGTGTTTGGGGGGGGCCTGAGCAGTTCTTC	CSVWGGPEQFF
.	.	TRBV6-1	TRBJ1-5	TGTGCCAGCAGTTATGTGCGGGGGCAGCCCCAGCATTTT	CASSYVRGQPQHF
TRBD2	.	TRBV10-2	TRBJ2-1	TGCGCCAGCCGAGCGGGAGGTACCTACAATGAGCAGTTCTTC	CASRAGGTYNEQFF
.	.	TRBV27	TRBJ2-1	TGTGCCAGCGGGAGAGGGGACTACAATGAGCAGTTCTTC	CASGRGDYNEQFF
.	.	TRBV18	TRBJ2-7	TGTGCCAGCTCACCAGAGGTAGGAACCGAGCAGTACTTC	CASSPEVGTEQYF
.	.	TRBV19	TRBJ2-5	TGTGCCAGTAGTATAGCACAAGTCCAAGAGACCCAGTACTTC	CASSIAQVQETQYF
TRBD2	once	TRBV14	TRBJ2-7	TGTGCCAGCAGCCTGGGACTAGCGGGAGTTGCCGAGCAGTACTTC	CASSLGLAGVAEQYF
.	.	TRBV18	TRBJ1-5	TGTGCCAGCTCACCATCATGGGGCGGCAATCAGCCCCAGCATTTT	CASSPSWGGNQPQHF
.	.	TRBV4-1	TRBJ2-3	TGCGCCAGCAGCCGACTAGGTGAGGATACGCAGTATTTT	CASSRLGEDTQYF
TRBD2	.	TRBV27	TRBJ2-5	TGTGCCAGCAGTACAGCACCGTCTAGCGGGAGGACCCAAGAGACCCAGTACTTC	CASSTAPSSGRTQETQYF
TRBD2	once	TRBV19	TRBJ2-1	TGTGCCAGTACTAAGACTAGCGGGAGCAATGAGCAGTTCTTC	CASTKTSGSNEQFF
.	.	TRBV15	TRBJ1-5	TGTGCCACCAGCAGAGTTTCGACCCTCAATCAGCCCCAGCATTTT	CATSRVSTLNQPQHF
.	.	TRBV10-1	TRBJ1-2	TGCGCCAGCAGCTTGACAGGATCGAATGGCTACACCTTC	CASSLTGSNGYTF
TRBD1	.	TRBV7-8	TRBJ2-5	TGTGCCAGCAGCCCACCGGGACAGGGCCAAGAGACCCAGTACTTC	CASSPPGQGQETQYF
.	.	TRBV7-8	TRBJ2-7	TGTGCCAGCAGCGCGCTATACGAGCAGTACTTC	CASSALYEQYF
TRBD1	.	TRBV5-6	TRBJ1-3	TGTGCCAGCAGCTCCACAGGGGGCTGGGCCATATATTTT	CASSSTGGWAIYF
.	.	TRBV5-1	TRBJ2-5	TGCGCCAGCAGCCCGGAGGGGGGTATTAAGAGAGGGACCCAGTACTTC	CASSPEGGIKRGTQYF